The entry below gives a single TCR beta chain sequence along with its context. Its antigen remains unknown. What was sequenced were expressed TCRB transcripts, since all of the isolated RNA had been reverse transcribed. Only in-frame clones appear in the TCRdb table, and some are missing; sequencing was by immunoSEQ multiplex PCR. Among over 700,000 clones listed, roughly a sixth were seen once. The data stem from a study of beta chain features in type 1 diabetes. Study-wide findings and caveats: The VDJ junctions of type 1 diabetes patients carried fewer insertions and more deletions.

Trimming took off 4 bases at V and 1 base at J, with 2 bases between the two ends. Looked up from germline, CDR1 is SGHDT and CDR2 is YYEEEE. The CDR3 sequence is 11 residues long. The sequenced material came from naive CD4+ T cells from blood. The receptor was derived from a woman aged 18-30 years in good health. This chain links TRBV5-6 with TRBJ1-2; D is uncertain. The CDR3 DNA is TGTGCCAGCAGCGGTAACTATGGCTACACCTTC. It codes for CASSGNYGYTF. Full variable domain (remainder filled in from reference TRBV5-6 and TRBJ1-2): DAGVTQSPTHLIKTRGQQVTLRCSPKSGHDTVSWYQQALGQGPQFIFQYYEEEERQRGNFPDRFSGHQFPNYSSELNVNALLLGDSALYLCASSGNYGYTFGSGTRLTVV.